These T cell receptor beta chains were read from a single sample in a study of T cells after posttransplantation cyclophosphamide. Sequencing used immunoSEQ multiplex PCR; TCRdb keeps in-frame clones, though not all of them. The sample consists of some 30,000 clones, roughly 91% of them appearing once. The sequencing input was naive CD4+ T cells sorted from blood. These receptors originate from a young man in good health and a related stem cell transplant donor. Both conserved end residues are part of each CDR3. A D gene is named only where the DNA matches it firmly. Clone size, where shown, is once, few, many, or a class for clones that have expanded.

d_gene,j_gene,v_gene,abundance,CDR3aa,CDR3nt
TRBD1,TRBJ1-2,TRBV5-6,NA,CASSPGQGPNYGYTF,TGTGCCAGCAGCCCAGGACAGGGACCTAACTATGGCTACACCTTC
NA,TRBJ1-1,TRBV7-2,NA,CASSLGGINTEAFF,TGTGCCAGCAGCTTAGGAGGGATCAACACTGAAGCTTTCTTT
TRBD1,TRBJ1-1,TRBV7-9,NA,CASSLAGTGSTEAFF,TGTGCCAGCAGCTTAGCGGGGACAGGGTCCACTGAAGCTTTCTTT
NA,TRBJ2-7,TRBV2,few,CASSEDLAYEQYF,TGTGCCAGCAGTGAAGATCTTGCCTACGAGCAGTACTTC
TRBD1,TRBJ1-6,TRBV4-1,NA,CASSQDRTGVYNSPLHF,TGCGCCAGCAGCCAAGATCGGACAGGTGTCTATAATTCACCCCTCCACTTT
NA,TRBJ2-5,TRBV4-1,NA,CASSQVAVETQYF,TGCGCCAGCAGCCAAGTGGCGGTGGAGACCCAGTACTTC
TRBD2,TRBJ2-2,TRBV5-1,NA,CASSLWRAGSANTGELFF,TGCGCCAGCAGCCTTTGGAGAGCGGGGTCCGCGAACACCGGGGAGCTGTTTTTT
NA,TRBJ2-3,TRBV7-2,NA,CASSLGNTGLGTDTQYF,TGTGCCAGCAGCTTAGGGAACACAGGGTTGGGCACAGATACGCAGTATTTT
NA,TRBJ2-5,TRBV5-1,NA,CASSFPQGETQYF,TGCGCCAGCAGCTTTCCCCAGGGAGAGACCCAGTACTTC
TRBD1,TRBJ2-5,TRBV11-2,NA,CASTRTGRETQYF,TGTGCCAGCACCCGGACAGGGCGAGAGACCCAGTACTTC
TRBD1,TRBJ1-5,TRBV6-1,NA,CASSAQGALNQPQHF,TGTGCCAGCAGTGCACAGGGGGCCCTCAATCAGCCCCAGCATTTT
TRBD1,TRBJ1-2,TRBV9,NA,CASSVGGQGPGYTF,TGTGCCAGCAGCGTAGGGGGACAGGGGCCTGGCTACACCTTC
NA,TRBJ1-2,TRBV5-6,NA,CASSLRGYDGYTF,TGTGCCAGCAGCTTGAGAGGGTATGATGGCTACACCTTC
NA,TRBJ1-6,TRBV6-1,NA,CASSERGGGSPLHF,TGTGCCAGCAGTGAACGGGGGGGAGGTTCACCCCTCCACTTT
TRBD2,TRBJ2-5,TRBV19,NA,CASSSTGTKKETQYF,TGTGCCAGTAGTTCAACCGGGACTAAAAAAGAGACCCAGTACTTC
NA,TRBJ2-3,TRBV5-6,NA,CASSGSRRADTQYF,TGTGCCAGCAGCGGGAGCCGGCGAGCAGATACGCAGTATTTT
TRBD1,TRBJ1-2,TRBV9,once,CASSVSGQGEGYGYTF,TGTGCCAGCAGCGTATCCGGACAGGGGGAGGGCTATGGCTACACCTTC
TRBD1,TRBJ1-5,TRBV2,NA,CASSEGQGGNQPQHF,TGTGCCAGCAGTGAGGGACAGGGGGGCAATCAGCCCCAGCATTTT
TRBD2,TRBJ2-2,TRBV5-1,NA,CASSIPGTSAGELFF,TGCGCCAGCAGCATTCCCGGGACTAGCGCCGGGGAGCTGTTTTTT
NA,TRBJ2-6,TRBV23-1,NA,CASTIQARVSGANVLTF,TGCGCCAGCACCATCCAAGCCCGGGTCTCTGGGGCCAACGTCCTGACTTTC
TRBD2,TRBJ2-1,TRBV19,NA,CASSKRGGGAPNEQFF,TGTGCCAGTAGTAAAAGGGGCGGGGGGGCCCCCAATGAGCAGTTCTTC
TRBD1,TRBJ2-3,TRBV5-8,NA,CASSSHRGLSSTDTQYF,TGTGCCAGCAGCTCCCACAGGGGGCTCTCCTCCACAGATACGCAGTATTTT
TRBD1,TRBJ1-2,TRBV6-1,NA,CASSERTGHNYGYTF,TGTGCCAGCAGCGAGAGGACAGGGCATAACTATGGCTACACCTTC
TRBD2,TRBJ2-1,TRBV7-3,NA,CASSKLANYNEQFF,TGTGCCAGCAGCAAACTAGCGAACTACAATGAGCAGTTCTTC
TRBD1,TRBJ2-2,TRBV7-6,NA,CASSNKRTGSTGELFF,TGTGCCAGCAGCAACAAGCGGACAGGGAGTACCGGGGAGCTGTTTTTT
TRBD1,TRBJ1-1,TRBV5-8,once,CASRSGQGPERSTEAFF,TGTGCCAGCAGATCCGGACAGGGCCCCGAGAGGAGCACTGAAGCTTTCTTT
TRBD2,TRBJ2-7,TRBV5-6,NA,CASSWGLAGGPYEQYF,TGTGCCAGCAGCTGGGGACTAGCGGGGGGGCCTTACGAGCAGTACTTC